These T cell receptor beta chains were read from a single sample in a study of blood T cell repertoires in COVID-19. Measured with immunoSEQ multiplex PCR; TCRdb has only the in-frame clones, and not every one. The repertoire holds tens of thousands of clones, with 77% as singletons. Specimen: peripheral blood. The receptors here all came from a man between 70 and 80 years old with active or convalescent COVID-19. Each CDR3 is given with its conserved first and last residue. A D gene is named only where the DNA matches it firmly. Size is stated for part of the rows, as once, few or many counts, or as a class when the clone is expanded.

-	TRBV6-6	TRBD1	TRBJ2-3	CASSPGTGGIGSTDTQYF	TGTGCCAGCAGTCCGGGGACAGGGGGAATCGGTAGCACAGATACGCAGTATTTT
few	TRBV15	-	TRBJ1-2	CATSKFLGAAGDYTF	TGTGCCACCAGCAAATTTCTCGGGGCAGCGGGAGACTACACCTTC
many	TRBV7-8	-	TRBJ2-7	CASSLAPPGGIHEQYF	TGTGCCAGCAGCTTAGCGCCGCCAGGGGGGATCCACGAGCAGTACTTC
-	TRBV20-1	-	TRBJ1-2	CSGGDNYGYTF	TGCAGTGGAGGTGATAACTATGGCTACACCTTC
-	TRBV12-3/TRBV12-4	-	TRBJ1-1	CASSLQASTEAFF	TGTGCCAGCAGTTTACAGGCAAGCACTGAAGCTTTCTTT
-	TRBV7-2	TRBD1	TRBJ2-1	CASSLNPTGGRNEQFF	TGTGCCAGCAGCTTAAACCCGACAGGGGGCAGGAATGAGCAGTTCTTC
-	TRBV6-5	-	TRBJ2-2	CASNRIRDTGELFF	TGTGCCAGCAATCGGATCCGGGACACCGGGGAGCTGTTTTTT
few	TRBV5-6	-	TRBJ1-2	CASSLDGANYGYTF	TGTGCCAGCAGCTTGGACGGAGCTAACTATGGCTACACCTTC
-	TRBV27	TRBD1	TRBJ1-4	CASSRRGDLNEKLFF	TGTGCCAGCAGTCGCAGGGGGGACCTGAATGAAAAACTGTTTTTT
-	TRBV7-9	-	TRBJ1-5	CASSAGILSNQPQHF	TGTGCCAGCAGCGCAGGGATTCTTAGCAATCAGCCCCAGCATTTT
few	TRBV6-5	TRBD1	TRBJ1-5	CASSGQGSKQPQHF	TGTGCCAGCTCAGGACAGGGGTCAAAACAGCCCCAGCATTTT
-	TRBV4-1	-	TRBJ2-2	CASSQGIAVGELFF	TGCGCCAGCAGCCAAGGGATAGCGGTCGGGGAGCTGTTTTTT
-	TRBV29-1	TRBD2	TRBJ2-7	CSATRGVGAYEQYF	TGCAGCGCCACGCGGGGGGTGGGTGCCTACGAGCAGTACTTC
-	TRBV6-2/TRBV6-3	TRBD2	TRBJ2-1	CASSYEAGGRYNEQFF	TGTGCCAGCAGTTACGAGGCGGGGGGCAGATACAATGAGCAGTTCTTC
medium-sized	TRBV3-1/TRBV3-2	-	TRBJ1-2	CASSPLGASGYTF	TGTGCCAGCAGCCCGTTAGGGGCTAGTGGCTACACCTTC
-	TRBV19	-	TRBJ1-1	CASSPSFVTEAFF	TGTGCCAGTAGTCCCTCGTTTGTCACTGAAGCTTTCTTT